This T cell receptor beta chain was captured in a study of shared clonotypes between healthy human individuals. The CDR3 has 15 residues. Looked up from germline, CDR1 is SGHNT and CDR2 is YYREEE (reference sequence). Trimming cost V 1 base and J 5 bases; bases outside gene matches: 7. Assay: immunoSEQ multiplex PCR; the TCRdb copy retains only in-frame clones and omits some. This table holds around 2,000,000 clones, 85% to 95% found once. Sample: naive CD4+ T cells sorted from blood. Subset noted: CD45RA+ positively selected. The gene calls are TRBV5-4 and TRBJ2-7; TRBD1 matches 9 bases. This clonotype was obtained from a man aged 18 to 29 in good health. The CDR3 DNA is TGTGCCAGCAGCTTGCGGACAGGGGTTCTACACGAGCAGTACTTC. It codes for CASSLRTGVLHEQYF.